The subject of this entry is one T cell receptor (beta chain). Each CDR3 protein gets one entry in TCRdb, which reprocessed the 5' RACE reads and gives no DNA. Here the sample table reports approximately 150,000 distinct CDR3 sequences. The data were obtained in a study of monozygotic twins with inflammatory bowel disease. Germline loops: CDR1 LGHNA, CDR2 YSLEER. The CDR3 extends over 15 amino acids. The source material was blood. The sequence was collected from a human donor with ulcerative colitis or Crohn's disease, or a healthy co-twin of an affected twin (not recorded which). The chain combines TRBV4-3 with TRBJ1-2; TCRdb's D call of TRBD1 is untestable without DNA. The CDR3 loop reads CASSQDTQGSYGYTF.